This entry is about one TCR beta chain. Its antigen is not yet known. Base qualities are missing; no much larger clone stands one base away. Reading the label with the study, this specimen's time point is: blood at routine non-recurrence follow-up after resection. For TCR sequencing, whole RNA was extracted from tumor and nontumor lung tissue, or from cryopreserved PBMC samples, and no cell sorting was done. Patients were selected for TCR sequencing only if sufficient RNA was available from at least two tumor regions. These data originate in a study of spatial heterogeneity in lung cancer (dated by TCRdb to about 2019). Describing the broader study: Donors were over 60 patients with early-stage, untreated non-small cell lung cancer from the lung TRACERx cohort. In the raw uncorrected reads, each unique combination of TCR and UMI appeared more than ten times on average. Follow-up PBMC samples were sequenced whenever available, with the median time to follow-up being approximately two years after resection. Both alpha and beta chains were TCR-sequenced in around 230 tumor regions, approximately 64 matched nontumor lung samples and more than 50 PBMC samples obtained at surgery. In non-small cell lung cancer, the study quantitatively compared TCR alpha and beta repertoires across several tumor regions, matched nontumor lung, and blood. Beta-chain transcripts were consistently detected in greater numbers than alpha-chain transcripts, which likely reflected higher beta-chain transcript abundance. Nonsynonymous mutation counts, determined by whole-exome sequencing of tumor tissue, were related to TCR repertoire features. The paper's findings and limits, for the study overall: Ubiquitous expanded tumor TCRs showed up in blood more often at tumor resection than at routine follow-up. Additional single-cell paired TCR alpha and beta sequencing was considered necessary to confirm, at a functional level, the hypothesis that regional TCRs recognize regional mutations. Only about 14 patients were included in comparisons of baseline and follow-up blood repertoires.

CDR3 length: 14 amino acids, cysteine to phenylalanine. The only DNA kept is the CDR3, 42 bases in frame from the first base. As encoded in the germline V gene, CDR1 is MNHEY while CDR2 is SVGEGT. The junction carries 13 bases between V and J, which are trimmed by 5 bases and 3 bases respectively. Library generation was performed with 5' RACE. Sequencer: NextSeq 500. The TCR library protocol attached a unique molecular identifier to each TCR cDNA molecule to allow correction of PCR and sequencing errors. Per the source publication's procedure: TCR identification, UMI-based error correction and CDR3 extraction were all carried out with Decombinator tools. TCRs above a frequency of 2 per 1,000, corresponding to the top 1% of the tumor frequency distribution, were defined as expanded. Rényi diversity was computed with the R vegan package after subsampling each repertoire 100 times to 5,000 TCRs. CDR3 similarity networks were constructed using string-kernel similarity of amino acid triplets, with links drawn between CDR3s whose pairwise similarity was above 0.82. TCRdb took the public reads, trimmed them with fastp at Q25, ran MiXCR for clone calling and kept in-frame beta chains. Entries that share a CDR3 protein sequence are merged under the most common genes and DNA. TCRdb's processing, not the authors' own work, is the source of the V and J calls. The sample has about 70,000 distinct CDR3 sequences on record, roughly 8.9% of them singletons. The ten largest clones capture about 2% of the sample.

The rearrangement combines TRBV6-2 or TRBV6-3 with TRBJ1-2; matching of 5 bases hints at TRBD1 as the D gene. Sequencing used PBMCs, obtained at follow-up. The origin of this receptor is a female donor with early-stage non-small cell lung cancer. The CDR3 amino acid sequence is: CASSTRQIDYGYTF. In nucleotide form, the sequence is TGTGCCAGCAGTACCCGACAGATTGACTATGGCTACACCTTC.